The T cell receptor (beta chain) under discussion was sequenced for a study of identical twins. Study conclusions and caveats: Weaker excess twin sharing was observed in beta out-of-frame sequences. Reduced insertions were recorded for abundant cord blood beta clonotypes, with no such pattern in memory repertoires.

Healthy Caucasians made up all donors. A universal primer site was incorporated via template switching, and the cDNA contained unique molecular identifiers. TCRdb re-derived calls from the 5' RACE reads in MiXCR, one entry per CDR3 protein. This sample yields 350,000 to 500,000 distinct CDR3 sequences, of which about a fifth are seen a single time; 10% to 15% belongs to the top ten. The sample holds a few counts of this clonotype. Its target is not known. Looked up from germline, CDR1 is MNHEY and CDR2 is SVGAGI. V was pared by 2 bases and J by 8 bases, with 3 bases of the junction left unmatched. The CDR3 is made up of 13 amino acids.

The source material was naive T cells sorted from blood. The chain carries TRBV6-5 and TRBJ2-1; 7 bases map to TRBD2. The receptor comes from a man between 50 and 59 years old in good health. As DNA, the CDR3 is TGTGCCAGCAGTTACCGTAGCGGGTATGAGCAGTTCTTC. Residues: CASSYRSGYEQFF.